One sample yielded the 26 T cell receptor beta chains listed below, sequenced in a study of T cell repertoires in cytomegalovirus infection. These receptors' antigens are unknown. TCRdb used MiXCR to reprocess the reads, holding one entry per CDR3 protein. Among roughly 920,000 distinct CDR3 sequences listed, around 30% were seen once. The specimen was cultured CD8+ T cells from PBMCs, collected from culture after CMV antigen stimulation. The receptors here all came from a human donor in good health (CMV status not recorded). Some clones in this sample may be carry-over from other donors' samples.

CDR3 sequence reads: CASSLDSSTYNEQFF. For the CDR3, the DNA is TGTGCCAGCAGTTTGGACAGCTCGACCTACAATGAGCAGTTCTTC. The rearrangement joins TRBV6-2 or TRBV6-3 to TRBJ2-1; the D gene is possibly TRBD1 (6 bases). V lost 4 bases to trimming and J lost 2 bases, with 12 bases between them. The germline V gene encodes CDR1 MNHEY and CDR2 SVGEGT. The CDR3 is 15 amino acids.

This chain links TRBV19 with TRBJ2-2; no firm D call. The V end was cut by 7 bases, the J end by 2 bases, with 20 bases between. The germline V gene has CDR1 LNHDA and CDR2 SQIVND (reference sequence). The CDR3 is made up of 17 amino acids. The CDR3 sequence is CASIPTPAHINTGELFF. In DNA form, the CDR3 reads TGTGCCAGTATCCCGACCCCTGCCCACATCAACACCGGGGAGCTGTTTTTT.

The chain employs TRBV27 and TRBJ1-2, with D maybe TRBD1 (5 bases). Germline V CDR1 and CDR2: MNHEY, SMNVEV (reference sequence). V was pared by 5 bases and J by 5 bases, with 12 bases between. The CDR3 runs 13 residues. CDR3 sequence: CASSPTEWYGYTF. CDR3 nucleotide sequence: TGTGCCAGCAGTCCGACAGAGTGGTATGGCTACACCTTC.

The chain recombines TRBV15 with TRBJ2-2; D is uncertain. The V and J ends lost 1 base and 1 base respectively, with 7 bases between them. Germline CDR1 reads LNHNV; CDR2 reads YYDKDF (reference sequence). This CDR3 region has 15 residues. The CDR3 protein is CATSRGGQNTGELFF. In DNA, the CDR3 is TGTGCCACCAGCAGAGGAGGCCAGAACACCGGGGAGCTGTTTTTT. Full variable domain (outside the CDR3, taken from reference TRBV15 and TRBJ2-2): DAMVIQNPRYQVTQFGKPVTLSCSQTLNHNVMYWYQQKSSQAPKLLFHYYDKDFNNEADTPDNFQSRRPNTSFCFLDIRSPGLGDTAMYLCATSRGGQNTGELFFGEGSRLTVL.

This clonotype was detected a few times. The genes are TRBV19 and TRBJ1-5, with a possible D match to TRBD1 (5 bases). V was clipped by 6 bases and J by 2 bases, with 23 bases between them. CDR3 length equals 18 residues. CDR1 LNHDA and CDR2 SQIVND come from the germline V gene (reference sequence). CDR3 protein: CASSLISLGQYGNQPQHF. Written as DNA, the CDR3 is TGTGCCAGTAGCCTGATATCCCTGGGGCAGTACGGCAATCAGCCCCAGCATTTT.

This chain connects TRBV6-2 or TRBV6-3 to TRBJ2-1; D may be TRBD2 (6 bases). CDR3 length: 19 amino acids. CDR1 MNHEY and CDR2 SVGEGT come from the germline V gene. V lost 6 bases and J 5 bases, leaving 29 bases between the germline ends. DNA for the CDR3: TGTGCCAGCAGCTATCTTCCCTTTTTAGCGGCCCCGAGGGACAATGAGCAGTTCTTC. Protein product: CASSYLPFLAAPRDNEQFF.

This clonotype was seen a handful of times. The chain is built from TRBV2 and TRBJ2-7; possibly TRBD1 for D (6 bases). This CDR3 region has 12 residues. Germline V lookup: CDR1 SNHLY, CDR2 FYNNEI. The V end was cut by 6 bases, the J end by 6 bases, with 12 bases between. Here the CDR3 reads CASRRGLGEQYF. The CDR3 DNA sequence: TGTGCCAGCAGGAGGGGGTTAGGCGAGCAGTACTTC.

This clonotype was found many times. The rearrangement joins TRBV7-9 to TRBJ2-1, with a tentative D call TRBD2 (6 bases). V dropped 4 bases and J dropped 4 bases, with 17 bases sitting between them. Germline V lookup: CDR1 SEHNR, CDR2 FQNEAQ (reference sequence). The CDR3 length is 16 residues. The CDR3, as DNA: TGTGCCAGCAGCTCCCCCATGGGGGGTCGGTACAATGAGCAGTTCTTC. This encodes CASSSPMGGRYNEQFF.

The chain employs TRBV2 and TRBJ1-3; D is ambiguous. Between the trimmed V and J ends, which lost 5 bases and 0 bases, there was a span of 11 bases. CDR3 length: 15 residues. CDR1 is SNHLY and CDR2 is FYNNEI in the germline V gene. DNA of the CDR3: TGTGCCAGCAGTCTACCGGAAAGCTCTGGAAACACCATATATTTT. This encodes CASSLPESSGNTIYF.

This chain links TRBV4-1 with TRBJ2-5; D unresolved. Germline CDR1 is MGHRA and CDR2 is YSYEKL. The V and J ends lost 0 bases and 0 bases respectively, with 8 bases between them. This CDR3 is 15 amino acids long. In DNA, the CDR3 is TGCGCCAGCAGCCAAGATTTGGCCAACCAAGAGACCCAGTACTTC. Translating gives CASSQDLANQETQYF.

The genes are TRBV6-2 or TRBV6-3 and TRBJ2-3, with 11 bases fitting TRBD2. The ends lost 7 bases at V and 2 bases at J; junction bases unmatched: 11. The V gene's germline CDR1 is MNHEY and CDR2 SVGEGT. The length of the CDR3 is 17 residues. In DNA, the CDR3 is TGTGCCAGCAACCTCAAGCCGGGACTAGCGGCCACAGATACGCAGTATTTT. Amino acids: CASNLKPGLAATDTQYF.

This clonotype was detected many times. The chain couples TRBV7-2 to TRBJ1-6; D not resolved. Germline CDR1 and CDR2: SGHTA and FQGNSA. The CDR3 covers 15 residues. V was shortened by 3 bases and J by 2 bases, with 8 bases between the two germline ends. The CDR3 DNA follows: TGTGCCAGCAGCTTCGGGTGGACCTATAATTCACCCCTCCACTTT. This codes for CASSFGWTYNSPLHF.

This clonotype was found a few times. The chain recombines TRBV7-3 with TRBJ1-2; D may be TRBD1 (6 bases). Germline loops: CDR1 SGHTA, CDR2 FQGTGA. CDR3 length: 15 residues. The V gene lost 1 base and the J gene lost 3 bases, with 12 bases spanning the gap. CDR3 coding DNA: TGTGCCAGCAGCTTAAATGGGGGCTGGGACTATGGCTACACCTTC. Translated: CASSLNGGWDYGYTF.

This clonotype was recorded a few times. The chain joins TRBV7-3 to TRBJ1-1; 7 positions match TRBD1. CDR1 is SGHTA, CDR2 FQGTGA, per germline. This CDR3 region has 18 residues. V gave up 5 bases and J gave up 4 bases; unmatched junction bases: 19. The CDR3 coding sequence is TGTGCCAGCAGCCCTAAAGGAGGGACAGAACAGGGGTCCACTGAAGCTTTCTTT. It specifies CASSPKGGTEQGSTEAFF.

The chain is built from TRBV4-1 and TRBJ1-5, with D possibly matching TRBD1 (6 bases). CDR3 length: 13 residues. Between the trimmed V and J ends, which lost 3 bases and 9 bases, there was a span of 12 bases. The germline V gene has CDR1 MGHRA and CDR2 YSYEKL. CDR3 nucleotides: TGCGCCAGCAGCCAGGACAGCTTCGGGCCCCAGCATTTT. Amino acid sequence: CASSQDSFGPQHF.

This clonotype appeared a single time. A read error may produce the germline difference seen at one junction end. The chain links TRBV4-2 to TRBJ1-2, with D perhaps TRBD1 (5 bases). The CDR3 has 16 residues. Germline CDR1 is LGHNA and CDR2 is YNFKEQ. CDR3 sequence reads: CASSQDAGFEGYGCTF. The CDR3 nucleotides read TGTGCCAGCAGCCAAGATGCCGGGTTTGAGGGGTATGGCTGCACCTTC.

With respect to this clonotype: This may be a read error, as it is one base from a much larger clone. The CDR3 carries no conserved terminal phenylalanine or tryptophan, so it likely arises from a read error. The chain has TRBV5-6 and TRBJ2-7; D call uncertain. In germline, CDR1 is SGHDT, CDR2 YYEEEE. CDR3 length equals 15 residues. V was pared by 0 bases and J by 5 bases, with 15 bases between. The CDR3 reads CASSLGFGLTDEQYL. In nucleotides, the CDR3 is TGTGCCAGCAGCTTGGGGTTTGGCCTTACCGACGAGCAGTACCTC.

This clonotype was picked up a small number of times. One junction end does not reproduce the germline sequence, and a read error may be involved. The V and J genes are TRBV2 and TRBJ2-7; D is possibly TRBD1 (6 bases). The CDR3 extends over 13 amino acids. Germline V lookup: CDR1 SNHLY, CDR2 FYNNEI. Written as DNA, the CDR3 is TGTGCCAGCAAGAACGCGGTCTCAGGTCAGGGGAACTTC. This codes for CASKNAVSGQGNF.

A few counts support this clonotype. This rearrangement joins TRBV15 to TRBJ2-3; D uncertain. Germline values: CDR1 LNHNV, CDR2 YYDKDF (reference sequence). The CDR3 length is 17 residues. V gave up 2 bases and J gave up 0 bases, with 15 bases separating them. CDR3 sequence reads: CATSRTSDGRSTDTQYF. The CDR3 DNA reads as TGTGCCACCAGCAGAACGTCCGACGGTCGAAGCACAGATACGCAGTATTTT.

CDR3: CASSYQRAYNEQFF. The DNA of the CDR3 is TGTGCCAGCAGTTACCAGCGGGCCTACAATGAGCAGTTCTTC. The chain uses TRBV6-2 or TRBV6-3 and TRBJ2-1, with D possibly being TRBD2 (6 bases). Germline lookup yields CDR1 MNHEY and CDR2 SVGEGT. The CDR3 covers 14 residues. Trimming pared 2 bases from V and 2 bases from J, leaving 7 bases between.

As regards this clonotype: One end of the junction fails to match germline, which may point to a read error. V gene TRBV14 combines with J gene TRBJ1-6; TRBD1 might be the D (5 bases). CDR1 SGHDN and CDR2 FVKESK come from the germline V gene. This CDR3 is 16 amino acids long. The CDR3 DNA is TGTGCCAGCAGCCAAGGGTTGCGGGACTATAATTCACCCCTCCTCTTT. This translates into CASSQGLRDYNSPLLF.

This chain links TRBV20-1 with TRBJ1-5, with 8 nucleotides matching TRBD1. Trimming took 1 base from V and 4 from J; bases not matched to a gene: 3. CDR1 DFQATT and CDR2 SNEGSKA come from the germline V gene (reference sequence). The CDR3 is 14 amino acids. DNA for the CDR3: TGCAGTGCTAGAGTCCAGGGGGCAAATCAGCCCCAGCATTTT. Its protein product is CSARVQGANQPQHF.

This clonotype was seen repeatedly, ten times or more. The V call is TRBV7-2, the J call TRBJ2-5; 12 positions agree with TRBD2. With V trimmed by 5 bases and J by 2 bases, 6 bases remained unmatched. The CDR3 is made up of 16 amino acids. Looked up from germline, CDR1 is SGHTA and CDR2 is FQGNSA. This chain's CDR3 is CASSPRLAGVQETQYF. The CDR3 nucleotides read TGTGCCAGCAGCCCCCGACTAGCGGGGGTACAAGAGACCCAGTACTTC.

This clonotype was detected a few times. The J gene is TRBJ2-1, the V gene TRBV6-6; a weak D match, TRBD1 (5 bases). This CDR3 comprises 13 residues. Trimming removed 4 bases at V and 6 bases at J, with 10 bases between. Germline assignment: CDR1 MNHNY and CDR2 SVGAGI (reference sequence). Here the CDR3 reads CASSSHRTNEQFF. In DNA, the CDR3 is TGTGCCAGCAGTTCCCACAGGACCAATGAGCAGTTCTTC.

There are a few counts of this clonotype. CDR3 region: CASSYSLDTQYF. The CDR3 coding sequence is TGTGCCAGCAGTTACTCTCTTGATACGCAGTATTTT. The chain combines TRBV6-5 with TRBJ2-3; D is uncertain. The CDR3 runs to 12 residues. V was pared by 0 bases and J by 6 bases, with 4 bases between. Germline CDR1 reads MNHEY; CDR2 reads SVGAGI.

The rearrangement joins TRBV20-1 to TRBJ1-2; no clear D gene. Between the trimmed V and J ends, which lost 3 bases and 3 bases, there was a span of 11 bases. The CDR3 totals 13 residues. The germline V gene has CDR1 DFQATT and CDR2 SNEGSKA (reference sequence). CDR3 DNA: TGCAGTGCTAGCTCCGGAACCGACTATGGCTACACCTTC. Its translation: CSASSGTDYGYTF.